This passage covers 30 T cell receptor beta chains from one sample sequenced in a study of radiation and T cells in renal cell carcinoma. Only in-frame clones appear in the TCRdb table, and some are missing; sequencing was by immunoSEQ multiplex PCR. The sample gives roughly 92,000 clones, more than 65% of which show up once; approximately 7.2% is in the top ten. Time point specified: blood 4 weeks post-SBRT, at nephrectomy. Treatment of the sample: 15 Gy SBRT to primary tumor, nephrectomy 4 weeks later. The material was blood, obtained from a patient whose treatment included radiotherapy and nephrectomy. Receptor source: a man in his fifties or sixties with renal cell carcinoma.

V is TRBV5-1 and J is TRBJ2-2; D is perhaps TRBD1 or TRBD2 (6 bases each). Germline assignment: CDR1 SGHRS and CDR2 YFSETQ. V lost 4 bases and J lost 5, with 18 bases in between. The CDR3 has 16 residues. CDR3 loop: CASSPRQLGGTGELFF. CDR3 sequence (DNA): TGCGCCAGCAGCCCTCGACAGCTAGGGGGGACCGGGGAGCTGTTTTTT.

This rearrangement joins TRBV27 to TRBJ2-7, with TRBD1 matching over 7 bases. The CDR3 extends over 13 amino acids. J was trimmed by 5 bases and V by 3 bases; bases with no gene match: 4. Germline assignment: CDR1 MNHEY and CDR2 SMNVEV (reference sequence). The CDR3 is CASSFIGTDEQYF. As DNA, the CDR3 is TGTGCCAGCAGTTTTATAGGGACAGACGAGCAGTACTTC.

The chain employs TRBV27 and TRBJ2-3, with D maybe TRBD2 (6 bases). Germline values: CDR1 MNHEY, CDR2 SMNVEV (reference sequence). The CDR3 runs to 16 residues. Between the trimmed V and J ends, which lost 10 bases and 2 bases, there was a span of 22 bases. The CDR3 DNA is TGTGCCACGCGGAAGGGGCTAGCGCCGCCCACAGATACGCAGTATTTT. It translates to CATRKGLAPPTDTQYF.

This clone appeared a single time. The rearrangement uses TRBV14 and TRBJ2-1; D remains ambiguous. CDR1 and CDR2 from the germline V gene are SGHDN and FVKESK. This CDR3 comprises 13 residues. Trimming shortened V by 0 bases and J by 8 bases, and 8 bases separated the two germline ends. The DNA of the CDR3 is TGTGCCAGCAGCCAAGAACTGGGCGATGAGCAGTTCTTC. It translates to CASSQELGDEQFF.

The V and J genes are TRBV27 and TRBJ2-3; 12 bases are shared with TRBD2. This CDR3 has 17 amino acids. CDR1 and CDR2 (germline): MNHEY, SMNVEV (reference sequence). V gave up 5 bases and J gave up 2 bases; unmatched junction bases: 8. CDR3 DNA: TGTGCCAGCAGTCCGACTAGCGGGAGAGCCTTCACAGATACGCAGTATTTT. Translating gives CASSPTSGRAFTDTQYF.

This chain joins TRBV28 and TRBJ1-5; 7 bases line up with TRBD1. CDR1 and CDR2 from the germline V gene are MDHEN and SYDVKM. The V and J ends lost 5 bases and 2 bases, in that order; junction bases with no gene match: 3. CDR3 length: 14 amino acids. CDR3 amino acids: CASSLTGRNQPQHF. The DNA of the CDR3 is TGTGCCAGCAGTCTGACAGGGCGCAATCAGCCCCAGCATTTT.

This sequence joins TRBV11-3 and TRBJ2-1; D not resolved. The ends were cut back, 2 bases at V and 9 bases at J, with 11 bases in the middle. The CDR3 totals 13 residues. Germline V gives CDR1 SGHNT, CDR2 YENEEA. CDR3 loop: CASSLSSVGEQFF. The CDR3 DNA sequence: TGTGCCAGCAGCTTATCGTCCGTGGGTGAGCAGTTCTTC.

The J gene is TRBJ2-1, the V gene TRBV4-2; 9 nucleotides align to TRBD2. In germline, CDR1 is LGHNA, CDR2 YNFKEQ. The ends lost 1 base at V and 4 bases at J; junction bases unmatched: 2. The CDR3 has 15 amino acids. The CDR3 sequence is CASSQVAGGYNEQFF. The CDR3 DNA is TGTGCCAGCAGCCAAGTGGCGGGAGGGTACAATGAGCAGTTCTTC.

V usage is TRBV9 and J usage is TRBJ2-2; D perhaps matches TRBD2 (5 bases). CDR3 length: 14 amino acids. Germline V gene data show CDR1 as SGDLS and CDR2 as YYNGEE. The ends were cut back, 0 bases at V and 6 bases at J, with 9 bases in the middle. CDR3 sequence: CASSVEVDSGELFF. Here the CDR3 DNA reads TGTGCCAGCAGCGTAGAGGTGGACTCCGGGGAGCTGTTTTTT.

Here the CDR3 DNA reads TGTGCCAGCAGCTTAGCCCTGTACGAGCAGTACTTC. Residues: CASSLALYEQYF. The J gene is TRBJ2-7, the V gene TRBV13; D is undetermined. Trimming removed 1 base at V and 4 bases at J, with 5 bases between. This CDR3 has 12 residues. Germline CDR1 is PRHDT and CDR2 is FYEKMQ (reference sequence).

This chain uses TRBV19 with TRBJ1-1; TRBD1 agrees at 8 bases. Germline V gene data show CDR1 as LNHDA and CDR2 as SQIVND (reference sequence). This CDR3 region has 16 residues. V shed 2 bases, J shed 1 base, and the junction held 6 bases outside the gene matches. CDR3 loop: CASSISRQGTNTEAFF. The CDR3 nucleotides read TGTGCCAGTAGTATAAGTCGACAGGGGACGAACACTGAAGCTTTCTTT.

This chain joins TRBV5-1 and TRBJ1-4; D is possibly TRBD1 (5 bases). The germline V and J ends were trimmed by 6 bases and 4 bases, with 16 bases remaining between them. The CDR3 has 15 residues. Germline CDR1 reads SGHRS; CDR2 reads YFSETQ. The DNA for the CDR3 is TGCGCCAGCAAGAGGGGCCTATCTCTTAATGAAAAACTGTTTTTT. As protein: CASKRGLSLNEKLFF.

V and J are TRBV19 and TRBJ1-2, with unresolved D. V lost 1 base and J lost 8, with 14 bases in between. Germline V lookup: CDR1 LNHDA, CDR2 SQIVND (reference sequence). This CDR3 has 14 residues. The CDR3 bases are TGTGCCAGTAGTATAGGTCCGATGCAGAGAGGCTACACCTTC. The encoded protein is CASSIGPMQRGYTF.

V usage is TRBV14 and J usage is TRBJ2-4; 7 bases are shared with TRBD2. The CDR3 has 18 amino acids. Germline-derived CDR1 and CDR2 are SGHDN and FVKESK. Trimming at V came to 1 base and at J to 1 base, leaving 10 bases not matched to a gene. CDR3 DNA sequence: TGTGCCAGCAGCCAAGGGGCGGCGGGAGTAGTCGCCAAAAACATTCAGTACTTC. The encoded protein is CASSQGAAGVVAKNIQYF.

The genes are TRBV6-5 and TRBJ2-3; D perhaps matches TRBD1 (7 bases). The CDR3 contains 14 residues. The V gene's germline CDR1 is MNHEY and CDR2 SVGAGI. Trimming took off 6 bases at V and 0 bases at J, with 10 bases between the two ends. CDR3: CASSRGTSTDTQYF. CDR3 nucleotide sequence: TGTGCCAGCAGCAGGGGGACTAGCACAGATACGCAGTATTTT.

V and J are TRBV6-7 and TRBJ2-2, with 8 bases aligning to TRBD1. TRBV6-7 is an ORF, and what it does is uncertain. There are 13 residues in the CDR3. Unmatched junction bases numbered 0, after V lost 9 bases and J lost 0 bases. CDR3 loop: CARDRANTGELFF. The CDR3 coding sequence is TGTGCCAGGGACAGGGCGAACACCGGGGAGCTGTTTTTT.

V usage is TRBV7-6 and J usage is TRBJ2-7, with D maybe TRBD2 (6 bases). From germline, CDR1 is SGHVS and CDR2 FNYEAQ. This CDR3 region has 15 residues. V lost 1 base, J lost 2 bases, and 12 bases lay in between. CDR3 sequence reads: CASSLGGGSPYEQYF. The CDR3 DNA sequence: TGTGCCAGCAGCTTAGGGGGAGGCTCCCCCTACGAGCAGTACTTC.

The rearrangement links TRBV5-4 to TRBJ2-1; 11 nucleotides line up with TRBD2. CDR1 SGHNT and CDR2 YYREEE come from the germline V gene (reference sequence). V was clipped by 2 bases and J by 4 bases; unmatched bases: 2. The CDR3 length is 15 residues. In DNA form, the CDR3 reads TGTGCCAGCAGCTTTACTAGCGGGAGTTACAATGAGCAGTTCTTC. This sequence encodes CASSFTSGSYNEQFF.

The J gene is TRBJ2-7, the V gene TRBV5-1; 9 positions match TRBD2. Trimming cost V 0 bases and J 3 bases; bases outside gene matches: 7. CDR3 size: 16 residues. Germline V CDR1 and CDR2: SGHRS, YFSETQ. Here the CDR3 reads CASSLGSGSEGYEQYF. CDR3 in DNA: TGCGCCAGCAGCTTGGGTAGCGGGAGCGAGGGCTACGAGCAGTACTTC.

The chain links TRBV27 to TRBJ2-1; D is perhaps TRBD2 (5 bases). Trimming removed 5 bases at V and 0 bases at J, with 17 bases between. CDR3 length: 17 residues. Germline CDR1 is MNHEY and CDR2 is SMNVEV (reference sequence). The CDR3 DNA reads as TGTGCCAGCAGTCTTCCGACTGCAACTAGCTCCTACAATGAGCAGTTCTTC. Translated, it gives CASSLPTATSSYNEQFF.

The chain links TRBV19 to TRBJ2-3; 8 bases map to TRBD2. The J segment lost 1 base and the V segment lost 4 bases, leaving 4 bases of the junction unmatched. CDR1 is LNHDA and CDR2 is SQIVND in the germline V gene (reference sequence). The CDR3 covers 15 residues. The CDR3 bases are TGTGCCAGTAGTACTATAGCGGGACGCACAGATACGCAGTATTTT. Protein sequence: CASSTIAGRTDTQYF.

This CDR3 is CASSPPMRPINQPQHF. The DNA of the CDR3 is TGTGCCAGCAGCCCCCCGATGAGGCCCATCAATCAGCCCCAGCATTTT. The chain is built from TRBV9 and TRBJ1-5, with D hard to call. The CDR3 is 16 amino acids. Germline lookup yields CDR1 SGDLS and CDR2 YYNGEE. The V gene lost 4 bases and the J gene lost 3 bases, with 17 bases spanning the gap.

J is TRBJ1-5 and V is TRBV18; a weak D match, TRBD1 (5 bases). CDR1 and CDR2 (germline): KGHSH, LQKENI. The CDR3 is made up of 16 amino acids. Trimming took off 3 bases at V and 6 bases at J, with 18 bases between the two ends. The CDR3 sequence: CASSPGLDRVRQPQHF. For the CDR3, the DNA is TGTGCCAGCTCACCGGGGCTTGATAGGGTCCGTCAGCCCCAGCATTTT.

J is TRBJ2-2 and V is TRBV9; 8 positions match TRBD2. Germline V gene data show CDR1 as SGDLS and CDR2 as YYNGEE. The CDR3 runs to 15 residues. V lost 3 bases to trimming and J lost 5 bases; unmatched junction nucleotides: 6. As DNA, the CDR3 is TGTGCCAGCAGCGCCCGGGGGGGCTATACCGGGGAGCTGTTTTTT. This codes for CASSARGGYTGELFF.

CDR3 sequence: CASSFQPGLAGPYEQYF. As DNA, the CDR3 is TGTGCCAGCAGTTTCCAACCTGGACTAGCGGGCCCCTACGAGCAGTACTTC. This chain connects TRBV28 to TRBJ2-7; 11 bases match TRBD2. Germline CDR1 and CDR2: MDHEN and SYDVKM. With V trimmed by 3 bases and J by 2 bases, 9 bases remained unmatched. The CDR3 has 17 amino acids.

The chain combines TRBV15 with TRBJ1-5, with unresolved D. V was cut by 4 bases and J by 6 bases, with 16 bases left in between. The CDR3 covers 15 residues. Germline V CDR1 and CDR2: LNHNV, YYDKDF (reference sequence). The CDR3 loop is CATSKEGVMGQPQHF. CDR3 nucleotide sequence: TGTGCCACCAGCAAGGAGGGAGTCATGGGTCAGCCCCAGCATTTT. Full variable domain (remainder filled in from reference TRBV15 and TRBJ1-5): DAMVIQNPRYQVTQFGKPVTLSCSQTLNHNVMYWYQQKSSQAPKLLFHYYDKDFNNEADTPDNFQSRRPNTSFCFLDIRSPGLGDTAMYLCATSKEGVMGQPQHFGDGTRLSIL.

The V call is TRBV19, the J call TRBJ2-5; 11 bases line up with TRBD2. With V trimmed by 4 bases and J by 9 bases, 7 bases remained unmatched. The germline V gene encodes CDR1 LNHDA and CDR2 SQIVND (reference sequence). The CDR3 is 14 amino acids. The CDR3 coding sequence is TGTGCCAGTAGTAAGGCTACTAGCGGGAGTCCCCAGTACTTC. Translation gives CASSKATSGSPQYF.

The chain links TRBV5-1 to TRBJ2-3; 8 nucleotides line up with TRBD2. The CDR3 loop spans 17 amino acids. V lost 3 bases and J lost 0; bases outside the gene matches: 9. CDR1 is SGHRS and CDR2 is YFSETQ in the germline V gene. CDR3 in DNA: TGCGCCAGCAGCTCCTCACTAGCGGCCGCTAGCACAGATACGCAGTATTTT. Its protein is CASSSSLAAASTDTQYF.

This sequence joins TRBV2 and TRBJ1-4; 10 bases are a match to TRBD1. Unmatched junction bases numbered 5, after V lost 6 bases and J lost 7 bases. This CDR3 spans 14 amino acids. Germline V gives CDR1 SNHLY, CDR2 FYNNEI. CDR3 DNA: TGTGCCAGCAGCCAGGACAGGGGGAGTGAAAAACTGTTTTTT. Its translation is CASSQDRGSEKLFF.

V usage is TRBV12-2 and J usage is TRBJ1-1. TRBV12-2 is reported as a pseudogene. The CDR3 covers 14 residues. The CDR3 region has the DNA TGTGCAAGTCGCCCTGGACTCCATCCCGCTGAAGCTTTCTTT. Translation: CASRPGLHPAEAFF.